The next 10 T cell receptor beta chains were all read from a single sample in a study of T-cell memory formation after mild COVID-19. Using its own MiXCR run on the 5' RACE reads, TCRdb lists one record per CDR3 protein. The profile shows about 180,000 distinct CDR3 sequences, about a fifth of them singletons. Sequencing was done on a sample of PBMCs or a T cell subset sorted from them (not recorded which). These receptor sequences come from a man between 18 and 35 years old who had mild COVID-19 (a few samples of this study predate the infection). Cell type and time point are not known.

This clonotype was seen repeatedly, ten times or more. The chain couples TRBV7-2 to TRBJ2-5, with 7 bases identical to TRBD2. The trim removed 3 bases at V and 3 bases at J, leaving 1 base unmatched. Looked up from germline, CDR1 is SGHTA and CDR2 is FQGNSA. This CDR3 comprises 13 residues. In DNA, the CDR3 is TGTGCCAGCAGCTTCGGGACTAAAGAGACCCAGTACTTC. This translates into CASSFGTKETQYF.

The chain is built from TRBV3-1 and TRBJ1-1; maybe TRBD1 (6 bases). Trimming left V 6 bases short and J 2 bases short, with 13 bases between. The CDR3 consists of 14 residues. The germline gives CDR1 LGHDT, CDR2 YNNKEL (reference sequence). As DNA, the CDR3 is TGTGCCAGCAGGCTACAGGGAGGAAACACTGAAGCTTTCTTT. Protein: CASRLQGGNTEAFF.

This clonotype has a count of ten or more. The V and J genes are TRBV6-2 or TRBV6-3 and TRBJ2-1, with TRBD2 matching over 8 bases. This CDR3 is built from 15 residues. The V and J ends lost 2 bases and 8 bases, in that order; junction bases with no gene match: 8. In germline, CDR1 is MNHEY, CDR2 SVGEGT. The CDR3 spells CASSYGRGGRDEQFF. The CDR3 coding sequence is TGTGCCAGCAGTTACGGTCGGGGGGGCAGGGATGAGCAGTTCTTC.

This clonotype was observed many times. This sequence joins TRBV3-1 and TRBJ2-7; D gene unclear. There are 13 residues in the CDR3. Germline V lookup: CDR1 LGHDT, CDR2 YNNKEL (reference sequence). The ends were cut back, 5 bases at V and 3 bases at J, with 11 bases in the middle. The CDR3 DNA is TGTGCCAGCAGCGGGCCGCCGCTCTACGAGCAGTACTTC. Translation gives CASSGPPLYEQYF.

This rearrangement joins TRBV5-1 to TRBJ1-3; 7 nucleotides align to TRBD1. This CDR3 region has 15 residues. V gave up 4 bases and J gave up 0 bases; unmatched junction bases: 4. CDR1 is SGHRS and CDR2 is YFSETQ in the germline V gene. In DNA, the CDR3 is TGCGCCAGCAGCGGAGGGGGCTCCTCTGGAAACACCATATATTTT. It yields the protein CASSGGGSSGNTIYF.

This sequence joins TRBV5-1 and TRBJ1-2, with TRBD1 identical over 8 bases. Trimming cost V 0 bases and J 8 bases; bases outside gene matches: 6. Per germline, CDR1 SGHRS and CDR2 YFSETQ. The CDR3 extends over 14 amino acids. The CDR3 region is CASSLVDRGGGYTF. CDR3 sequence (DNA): TGCGCCAGCAGCTTGGTCGACAGGGGAGGAGGCTACACCTTC.

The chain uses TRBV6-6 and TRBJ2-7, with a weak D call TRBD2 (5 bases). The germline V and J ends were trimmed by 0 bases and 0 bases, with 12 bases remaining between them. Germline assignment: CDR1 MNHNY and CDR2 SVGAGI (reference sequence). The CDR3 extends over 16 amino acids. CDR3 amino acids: CASSYSFGVRSYEQYF. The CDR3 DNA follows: TGTGCCAGCAGTTACTCTTTCGGGGTGCGCTCCTACGAGCAGTACTTC.

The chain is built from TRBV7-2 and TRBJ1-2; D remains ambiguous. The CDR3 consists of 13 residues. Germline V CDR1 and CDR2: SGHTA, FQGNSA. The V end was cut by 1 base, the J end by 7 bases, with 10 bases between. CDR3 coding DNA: TGTGCCAGCAGCTTAGGAGAGTACTCTGGCTACACCTTC. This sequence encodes CASSLGEYSGYTF.

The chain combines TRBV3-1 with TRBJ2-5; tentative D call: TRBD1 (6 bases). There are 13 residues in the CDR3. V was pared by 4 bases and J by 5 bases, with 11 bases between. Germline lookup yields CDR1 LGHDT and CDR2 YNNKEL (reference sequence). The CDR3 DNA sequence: TGTGCCAGCAGCCGAACAGGGTTGGAGACCCAGTACTTC. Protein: CASSRTGLETQYF.

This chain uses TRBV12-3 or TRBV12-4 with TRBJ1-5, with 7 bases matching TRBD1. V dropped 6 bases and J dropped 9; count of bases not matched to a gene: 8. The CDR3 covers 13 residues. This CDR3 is CASSPRGLGPQHF. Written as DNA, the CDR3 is TGTGCCAGCAGCCCCAGGGGGTTGGGGCCCCAGCATTTT.